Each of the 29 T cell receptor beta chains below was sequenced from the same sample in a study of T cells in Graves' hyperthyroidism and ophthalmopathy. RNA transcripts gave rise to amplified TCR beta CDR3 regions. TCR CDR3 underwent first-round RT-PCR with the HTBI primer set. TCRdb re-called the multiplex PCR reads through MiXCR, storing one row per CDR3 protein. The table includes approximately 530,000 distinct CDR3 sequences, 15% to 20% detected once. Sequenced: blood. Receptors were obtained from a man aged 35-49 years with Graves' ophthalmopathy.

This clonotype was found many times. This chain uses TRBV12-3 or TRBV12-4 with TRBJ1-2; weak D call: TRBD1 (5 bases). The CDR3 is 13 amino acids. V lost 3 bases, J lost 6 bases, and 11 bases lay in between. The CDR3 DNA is TGTGCCAGCAGTTTCGGGGGGAGTGATGGCTACACCTTC. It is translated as CASSFGGSDGYTF.

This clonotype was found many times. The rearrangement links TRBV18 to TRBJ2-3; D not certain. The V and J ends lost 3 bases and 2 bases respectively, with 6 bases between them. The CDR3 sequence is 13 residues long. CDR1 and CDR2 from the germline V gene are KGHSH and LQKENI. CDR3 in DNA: TGTGCCAGCTCACCCATTACCACAGATACGCAGTATTTT. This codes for CASSPITTDTQYF.

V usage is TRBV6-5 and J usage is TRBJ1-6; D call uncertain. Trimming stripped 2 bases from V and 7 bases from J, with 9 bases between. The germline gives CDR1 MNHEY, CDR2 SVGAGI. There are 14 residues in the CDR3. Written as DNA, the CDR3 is TGTGCCAGCAGTTACGGTGGCCCCAATTCACCCCTCCACTTT. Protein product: CASSYGGPNSPLHF.

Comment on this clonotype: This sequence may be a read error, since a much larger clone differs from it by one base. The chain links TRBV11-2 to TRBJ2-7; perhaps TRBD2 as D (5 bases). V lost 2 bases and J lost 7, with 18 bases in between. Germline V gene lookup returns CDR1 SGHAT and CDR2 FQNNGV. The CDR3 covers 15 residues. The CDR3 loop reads CASSLQVLGGHEQYF. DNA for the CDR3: TGTGCCAGCAGCTTACAGGTTTTAGGAGGCCATGAGCAGTACTTC.

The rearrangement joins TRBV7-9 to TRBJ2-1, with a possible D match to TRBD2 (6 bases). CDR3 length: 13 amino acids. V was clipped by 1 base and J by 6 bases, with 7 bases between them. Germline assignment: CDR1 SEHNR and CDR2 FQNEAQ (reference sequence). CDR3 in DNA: TGTGCCAGCAGCTTAGAGCGGGCCAATGAGCAGTTCTTC. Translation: CASSLERANEQFF.

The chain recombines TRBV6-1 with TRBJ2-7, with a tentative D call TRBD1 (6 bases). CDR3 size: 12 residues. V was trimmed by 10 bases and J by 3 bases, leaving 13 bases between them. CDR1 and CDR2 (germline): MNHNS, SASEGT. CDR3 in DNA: TGTGCCACCAGGGGAGTGGTCTACGAGCAGTACTTC. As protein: CATRGVVYEQYF.

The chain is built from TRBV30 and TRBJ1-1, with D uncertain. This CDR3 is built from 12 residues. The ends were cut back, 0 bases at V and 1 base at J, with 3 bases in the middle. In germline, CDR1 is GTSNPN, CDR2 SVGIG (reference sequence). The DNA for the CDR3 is TGTGCCTGGAGTGTAAAGAACACTGAAGCTTTCTTT. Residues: CAWSVKNTEAFF.

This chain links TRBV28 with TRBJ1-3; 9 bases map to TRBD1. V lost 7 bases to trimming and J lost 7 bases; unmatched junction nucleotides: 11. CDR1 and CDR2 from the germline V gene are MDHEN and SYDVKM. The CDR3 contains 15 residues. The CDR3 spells CASIDRGNSRNTIYF. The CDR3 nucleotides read TGTGCCAGCATCGACAGGGGGAATTCGAGGAACACCATATATTTT.

CDR3 sequence: CASSLRQGTIAETQYF. In nucleotides, the CDR3 is TGTGCCAGCAGCCTAAGACAGGGTACTATCGCAGAGACCCAGTACTTC. The rearrangement joins TRBV9 to TRBJ2-5; 7 bases agree with TRBD1. The CDR3 length is 16 residues. Unmatched junction bases numbered 13, after V lost 4 bases and J lost 4 bases. The germline CDR1 and CDR2 sequences are SGDLS and YYNGEE.

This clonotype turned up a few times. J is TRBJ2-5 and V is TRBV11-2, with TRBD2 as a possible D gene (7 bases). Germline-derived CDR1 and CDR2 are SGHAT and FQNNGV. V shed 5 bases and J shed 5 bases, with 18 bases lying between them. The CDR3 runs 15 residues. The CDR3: CASSPNAGAGETQYF. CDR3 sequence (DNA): TGTGCCAGCAGCCCCAACGCGGGGGCGGGCGAGACCCAGTACTTC.

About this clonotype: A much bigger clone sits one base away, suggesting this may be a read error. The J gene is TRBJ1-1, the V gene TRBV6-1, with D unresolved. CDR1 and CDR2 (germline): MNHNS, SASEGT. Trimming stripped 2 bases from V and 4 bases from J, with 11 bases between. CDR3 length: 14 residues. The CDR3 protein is CASSERNVATEAFF. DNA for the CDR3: TGTGCCAGCAGTGAAAGGAACGTTGCCACTGAAGCTTTCTTT.

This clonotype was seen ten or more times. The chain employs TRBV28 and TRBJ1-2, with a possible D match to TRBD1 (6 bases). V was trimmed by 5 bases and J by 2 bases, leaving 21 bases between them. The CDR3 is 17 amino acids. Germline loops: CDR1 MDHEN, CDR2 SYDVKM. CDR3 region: CASSPTLGGEGNYGYTF. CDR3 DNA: TGTGCCAGCAGTCCTACCTTAGGGGGAGAGGGCAACTATGGCTACACCTTC.

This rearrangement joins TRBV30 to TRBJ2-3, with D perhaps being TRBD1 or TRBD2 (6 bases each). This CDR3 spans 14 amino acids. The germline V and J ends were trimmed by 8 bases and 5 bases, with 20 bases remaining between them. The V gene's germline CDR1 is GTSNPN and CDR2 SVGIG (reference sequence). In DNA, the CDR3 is TGTGCCGGAGGAGGGGGGATAGGGAAAGATACGCAGTATTTT. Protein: CAGGGGIGKDTQYF.

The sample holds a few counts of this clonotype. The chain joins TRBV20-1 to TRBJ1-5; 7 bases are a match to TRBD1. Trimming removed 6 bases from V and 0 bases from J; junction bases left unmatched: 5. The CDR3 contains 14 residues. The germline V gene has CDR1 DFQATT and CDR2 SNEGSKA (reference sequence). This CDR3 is CSASDRDSNQPQHF. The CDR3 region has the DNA TGCAGTGCCAGCGACAGGGATAGCAATCAGCCCCAGCATTTT.

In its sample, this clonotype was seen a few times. The CDR3 coding sequence is TGTGCCTGGAGTCTGGGGGGCGCAGATACGCAGTATTTT. This codes for CAWSLGGADTQYF. This rearrangement joins TRBV30 to TRBJ2-3, with D possibly called TRBD1 or TRBD2 (6 bases each). V lost 2 bases, J lost 4 bases, and 10 bases lay in between. The CDR3 length is 13 residues. Germline assignment: CDR1 GTSNPN and CDR2 SVGIG (reference sequence).

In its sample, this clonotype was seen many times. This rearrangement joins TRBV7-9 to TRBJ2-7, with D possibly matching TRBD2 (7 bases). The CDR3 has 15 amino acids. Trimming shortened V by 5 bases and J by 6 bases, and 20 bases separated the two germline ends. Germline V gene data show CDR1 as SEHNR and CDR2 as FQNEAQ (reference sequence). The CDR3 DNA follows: TGTGCCAGCAGCCCCCGCGGGGGAGGAGGGGGCGAGCAGTACTTC. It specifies CASSPRGGGGGEQYF.

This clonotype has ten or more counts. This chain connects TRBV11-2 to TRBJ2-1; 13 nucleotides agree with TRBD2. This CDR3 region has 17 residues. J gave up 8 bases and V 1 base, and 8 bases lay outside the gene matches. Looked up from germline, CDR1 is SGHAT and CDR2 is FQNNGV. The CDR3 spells CASSLAWRTSGSHEQFF. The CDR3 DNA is TGTGCCAGCAGCTTAGCCTGGAGGACTAGCGGGAGTCATGAGCAGTTCTTC.

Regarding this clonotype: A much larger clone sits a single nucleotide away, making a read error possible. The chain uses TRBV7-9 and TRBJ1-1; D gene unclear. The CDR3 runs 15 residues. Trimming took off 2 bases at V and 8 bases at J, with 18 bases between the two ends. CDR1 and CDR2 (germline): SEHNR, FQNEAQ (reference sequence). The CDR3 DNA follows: TGTGCCAGCAGCTTAATGGCCGGACGGACCTCCGAAGCTTTCTTT. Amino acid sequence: CASSLMAGRTSEAFF. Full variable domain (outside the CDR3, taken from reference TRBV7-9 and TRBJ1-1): DTGVSQNPRHKITKRGQNVTFRCDPISEHNRLYWYRQTLGQGPEFLTYFQNEAQLEKSRLLSDRFSAERPKGSFSTLEIQRTEQGDSAMYLCASSLMAGRTSEAFFGQGTRLTVV.

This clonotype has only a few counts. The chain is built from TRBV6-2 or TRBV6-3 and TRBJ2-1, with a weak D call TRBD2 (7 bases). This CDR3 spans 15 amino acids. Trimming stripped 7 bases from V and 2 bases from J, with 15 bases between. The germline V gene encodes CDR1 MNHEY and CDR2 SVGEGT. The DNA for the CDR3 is TGTGCCAGCATGGGGGGGGCCTTGGCCTACAATGAGCAGTTCTTC. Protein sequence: CASMGGALAYNEQFF.

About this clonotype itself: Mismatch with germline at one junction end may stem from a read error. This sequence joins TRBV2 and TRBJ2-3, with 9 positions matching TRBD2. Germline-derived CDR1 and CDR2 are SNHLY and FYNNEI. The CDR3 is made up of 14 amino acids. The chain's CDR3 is CTSLAGLSTDTQYF. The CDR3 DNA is TGTACCAGCCTAGCGGGACTAAGCACAGATACGCAGTATTTT.

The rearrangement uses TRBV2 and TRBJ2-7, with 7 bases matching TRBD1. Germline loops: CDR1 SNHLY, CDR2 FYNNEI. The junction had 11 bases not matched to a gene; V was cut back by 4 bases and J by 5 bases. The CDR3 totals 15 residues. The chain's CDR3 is CASSVSQPTGNEQYF. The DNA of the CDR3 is TGTGCCAGCAGTGTTTCTCAGCCGACAGGGAACGAGCAGTACTTC.

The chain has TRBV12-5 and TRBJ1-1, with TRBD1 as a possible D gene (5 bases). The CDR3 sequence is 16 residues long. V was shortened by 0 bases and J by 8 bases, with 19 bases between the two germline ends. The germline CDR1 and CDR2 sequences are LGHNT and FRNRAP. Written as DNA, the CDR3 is TGTGCTAGTGGTTTGGTACACGGGGTGGGGCCCAGCGAAGCTTTCTTT. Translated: CASGLVHGVGPSEAFF.

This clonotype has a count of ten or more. The CDR3: CASSPSRTEAFF. CDR3 DNA: TGTGCCAGCTCACCAAGTCGCACTGAAGCTTTCTTT. V is TRBV18 and J is TRBJ1-1; D gene unclear. The CDR3 runs 12 residues. Germline lookup yields CDR1 KGHSH and CDR2 LQKENI. The V gene lost 2 bases and the J gene lost 4 bases, with 5 bases spanning the gap.

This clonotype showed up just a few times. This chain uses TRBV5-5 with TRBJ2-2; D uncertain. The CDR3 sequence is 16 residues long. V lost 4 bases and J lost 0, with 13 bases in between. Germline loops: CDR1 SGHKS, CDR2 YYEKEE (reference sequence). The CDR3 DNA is TGTGCCAGCAGCCCTCTGGGTACAGCGAACACCGGGGAGCTGTTTTTT. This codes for CASSPLGTANTGELFF.

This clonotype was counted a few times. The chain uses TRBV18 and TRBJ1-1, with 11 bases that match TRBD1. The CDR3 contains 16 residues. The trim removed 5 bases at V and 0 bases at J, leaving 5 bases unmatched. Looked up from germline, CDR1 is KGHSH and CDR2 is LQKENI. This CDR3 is CASSAGQGALNTEAFF. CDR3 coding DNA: TGTGCCAGCTCAGCCGGACAGGGGGCTCTGAACACTGAAGCTTTCTTT.

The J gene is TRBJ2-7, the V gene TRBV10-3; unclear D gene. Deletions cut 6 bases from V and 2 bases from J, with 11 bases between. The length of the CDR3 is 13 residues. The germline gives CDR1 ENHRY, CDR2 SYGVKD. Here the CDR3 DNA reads TGTGCCATCAGCCCACCTTACACCTACGAGCAGTACTTC. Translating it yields CAISPPYTYEQYF.

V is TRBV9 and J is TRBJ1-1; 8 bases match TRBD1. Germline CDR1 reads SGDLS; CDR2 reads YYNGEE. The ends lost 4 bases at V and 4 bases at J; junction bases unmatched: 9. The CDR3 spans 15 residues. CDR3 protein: CASSTLITGGTEAFF. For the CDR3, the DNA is TGTGCCAGCAGCACACTAATTACAGGGGGCACTGAAGCTTTCTTT.

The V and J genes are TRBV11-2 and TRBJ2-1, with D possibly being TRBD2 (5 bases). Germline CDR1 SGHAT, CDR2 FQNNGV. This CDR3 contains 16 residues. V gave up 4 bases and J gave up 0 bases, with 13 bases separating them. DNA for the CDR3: TGTGCCAGCAGCTCATTGGACTGGACCTCCTACAATGAGCAGTTCTTC. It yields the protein CASSSLDWTSYNEQFF.

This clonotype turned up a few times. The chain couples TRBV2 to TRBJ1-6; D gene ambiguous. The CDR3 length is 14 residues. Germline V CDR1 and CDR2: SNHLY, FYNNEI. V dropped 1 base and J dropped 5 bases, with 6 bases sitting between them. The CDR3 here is CASSEVGDNSPLHF. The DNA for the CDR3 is TGTGCCAGCAGTGAAGTGGGAGATAATTCACCCCTCCACTTT.